These 30 T cell receptor beta chains originate from one sample sequenced in a study of CXCR3-negative and CXCR3-positive naive CD8 T cells. TRB cDNA libraries were made by UMI-labeled 5' RACE. TCRdb reanalyzed the 5' RACE reads and collapses them to one entry per CDR3 protein, without DNA. This repertoire comprises over 100,000 distinct CDR3 sequences; its ten largest clones make up nearly 0.5%. The sequencing sample was made of naive CXCR3- CD8+ T cells from blood. Subset: CD45RO-CCR7+CD27+CD95- naive CD8+ T cells lacking CXCR3 (TNR3-). Receptor source: a human donor in good health. Some clones in this sample may be carry-over from other donors' samples.

This sequence joins TRBV5-1 and TRBJ2-1; TCRdb's D call of TRBD1 is untestable without DNA. Germline CDR1 SGHRS, CDR2 YFSETQ. The length of the CDR3 is 15 residues. CDR3 sequence: CASSSGTGGFDEQFF.

The V call is TRBV18, the J call TRBJ2-3. Germline loops: CDR1 KGHSH, CDR2 LQKENI. This CDR3 is built from 16 residues. The CDR3 region is CASSPTRGAATDTQYF.

The chain has TRBV29-1 and TRBJ2-1; TCRdb's D call of TRBD2 is untestable without DNA. The germline CDR1 and CDR2 sequences are SQVTM and ANQGSEA. The CDR3 is 12 residues long. The CDR3 spells CSVESLSGEQFF.

CDR3 region: CASSPISLAGDTDTQYF. V and J are TRBV4-3 and TRBJ2-3; checking the TCRdb D call of TRBD2 is not possible without DNA. The CDR3 loop spans 17 amino acids. Germline V gene lookup returns CDR1 LGHNA and CDR2 YSLEER.

This rearrangement joins TRBV7-6 to TRBJ2-1. CDR3 size: 13 residues. Germline CDR1 SGHVS, CDR2 FNYEAQ. CDR3 sequence: CASSSATNNEQFF. Looking up the rest from reference TRBV7-6 and TRBJ2-1 gives the full variable domain: GAGVSQSPRYKVTKRGQDVALRCDPISGHVSLYWYRQALGQGPEFLTYFNYEAQQDKSGLPNDRFSAERPEGSISTLTIQRTEQRDSAMYRCASSSATNNEQFFGPGTRLTVL.

The chain employs TRBV12-3 or TRBV12-4 and TRBJ2-5; TCRdb picks TRBD1, but there is no DNA to check that call. This CDR3 has 16 residues. This chain's CDR3 is CASSSYGTGLGETQYF.

V gene TRBV19 combines with J gene TRBJ2-7. Looked up from germline, CDR1 is LNHDA and CDR2 is SQIVND (reference sequence). The CDR3 sequence is 12 residues long. The CDR3 reads CASSIDPYEQYF.

J is TRBJ2-5 and V is TRBV29-1; without DNA, the TCRdb call of TRBD2 cannot be checked. The germline CDR1 and CDR2 sequences are SQVTM and ANQGSEA. The CDR3 totals 18 residues. CDR3 sequence reads: CSVEDLPRTSGPQETQYF. Based on the CDR3 plus reference TRBV29-1 and TRBJ2-5, the full variable domain is SAVISQKPSRDICQRGTSLTIQCQVDSQVTMMFWYRQQPGQSLTLIATANQGSEATYESGFVIDKFPISRPNLTFSTLTVSNMSPEDSSIYLCSVEDLPRTSGPQETQYFGPGTRLLVL.

The chain is built from TRBV20-1 and TRBJ2-1; without DNA, the TCRdb call of TRBD2 cannot be checked. Germline V gives CDR1 DFQATT, CDR2 SNEGSKA (reference sequence). The CDR3 is made up of 22 amino acids. CDR3 protein: CSAHQARNINSYAFRSYNEQFF.

The J gene is TRBJ2-7, the V gene TRBV12-3 or TRBV12-4. The CDR3 runs 14 residues. CDR3 sequence: CASSSLAVSGEQYF.

CDR3 region: CATGGANTGELFF. V gene TRBV11-2 combines with J gene TRBJ2-2; lacking DNA, the TRBD2 call made by TCRdb goes unchecked. There are 13 residues in the CDR3. Germline V lookup: CDR1 SGHAT, CDR2 FQNNGV.

The rearrangement joins TRBV9 to TRBJ1-3. CDR1 and CDR2 from the germline V gene are SGDLS and YYNGEE. This CDR3 contains 15 residues. The CDR3 reads CASSVDPGSGNTIYF.

The chain recombines TRBV7-2 with TRBJ2-3; the TCRdb D gene call, TRBD1, has no DNA to confirm it. Germline loops: CDR1 SGHTA, CDR2 FQGNSA. The CDR3 is 18 residues long. Here the CDR3 reads CASSFRAGGLGSTDTQYF.

The chain is built from TRBV27 and TRBJ2-7; TCRdb's D gene call, TRBD2, goes unchecked for lack of DNA. The length of the CDR3 is 15 residues. Germline values: CDR1 MNHEY, CDR2 SMNVEV (reference sequence). The CDR3 protein is CASSPEMAGGYEQYF.

This sequence joins TRBV7-9 and TRBJ2-7; the D gene TCRdb calls, TRBD1, cannot be checked with no DNA. Germline values: CDR1 SEHNR, CDR2 FQNEAQ (reference sequence). This CDR3 is built from 15 residues. The CDR3 reads CASSPPTGSAYEQYF.

CDR3 sequence reads: CASSQDSGGQDEQYF. This chain uses TRBV4-1 with TRBJ2-7. In germline, CDR1 is MGHRA, CDR2 YSYEKL. The CDR3 covers 15 residues.

The rearrangement joins TRBV11-3 to TRBJ2-7; lacking DNA, the TRBD2 call made by TCRdb goes unchecked. The CDR3 runs to 13 residues. Germline CDR1 is SGHNT and CDR2 is YENEEA. Here the CDR3 reads CASSFGGGYEQYF.

The chain is built from TRBV3-1 and TRBJ1-1. The CDR3 loop spans 16 amino acids. Germline loops: CDR1 LGHDT, CDR2 YNNKEL (reference sequence). CDR3 residues: CASSQDFKIMNTEAFF.

The chain employs TRBV4-3 and TRBJ2-4. Germline lookup yields CDR1 LGHNA and CDR2 YSLEER. This CDR3 region has 17 residues. The CDR3 sequence is CASSQDVVGAGKNIQYF.

The chain has TRBV19 and TRBJ2-7; the D call from TCRdb, TRBD1, cannot be confirmed without DNA. The CDR3 totals 12 residues. Looked up from germline, CDR1 is LNHDA and CDR2 is SQIVND (reference sequence). The CDR3 sequence is CASRDRDHEQYF.

The chain employs TRBV4-1 and TRBJ1-5; TCRdb outputs TRBD1, but without DNA this stays unchecked. Per germline, CDR1 MGHRA and CDR2 YSYEKL. The CDR3 spans 17 residues. CDR3 region: CASSQVLTDRSDQPQHF.

The V gene is TRBV20-1, the J gene TRBJ2-3; TCRdb names TRBD1, which stays unverified in the absence of DNA. The CDR3 covers 14 residues. Germline V lookup: CDR1 DFQATT, CDR2 SNEGSKA (reference sequence). CDR3: CSARWFPQTDTQYF.

This rearrangement joins TRBV7-3 to TRBJ2-7. CDR3 length: 14 residues. Per germline, CDR1 SGHTA and CDR2 FQGTGA. The CDR3 region is CASSEAGPSNEQYF.

V usage is TRBV5-1 and J usage is TRBJ2-5; TCRdb names TRBD2, which stays unverified in the absence of DNA. CDR1 SGHRS and CDR2 YFSETQ come from the germline V gene. CDR3 length: 14 residues. CDR3: CASSSGGGTETQYF.

V and J are TRBV5-1 and TRBJ2-2. The germline gives CDR1 SGHRS, CDR2 YFSETQ. This CDR3 is built from 13 residues. CDR3 sequence: CASSPVGTGELFF.

The gene calls are TRBV7-7 and TRBJ1-1. Germline CDR1 reads SSHAT; CDR2 reads FNYEAQ (reference sequence). This CDR3 spans 14 amino acids. CDR3 region: CASSLTGELTEAFF.

This chain joins TRBV7-9 and TRBJ2-3; TCRdb reports TRBD1, a call that lacks DNA to check it against. Per the germline V gene, CDR1 is SEHNR and CDR2 is FQNEAQ (reference sequence). The CDR3 extends over 15 amino acids. The CDR3 sequence: CASSAAVGAADTQYF. Complete variable domain (other parts from reference TRBV7-9 and TRBJ2-3): DTGVSQNPRHKITKRGQNVTFRCDPISEHNRLYWYRQTLGQGPEFLTYFQNEAQLEKSRLLSDRFSAERPKGSFSTLEIQRTEQGDSAMYLCASSAAVGAADTQYFGPGTRLTVL.

The genes are TRBV14 and TRBJ2-3; TCRdb outputs TRBD2, but without DNA this stays unchecked. CDR1 and CDR2 from the germline V gene are SGHDN and FVKESK. The CDR3 covers 14 residues. Here the CDR3 reads CASRDLDATDTQYF.

The chain's CDR3 is CASSLWGDRAGGANVLTF. The chain recombines TRBV27 with TRBJ2-6; TCRdb proposes TRBD1, but this gene call is untestable without DNA. The CDR3 consists of 18 residues. The germline gives CDR1 MNHEY, CDR2 SMNVEV (reference sequence).

This sequence joins TRBV11-1 and TRBJ2-1; the D call from TCRdb, TRBD2, cannot be confirmed without DNA. The germline V gene has CDR1 SGHAT and CDR2 FQDESV (reference sequence). The CDR3 extends over 12 amino acids. The CDR3 protein is CASSPSVNEQFF.